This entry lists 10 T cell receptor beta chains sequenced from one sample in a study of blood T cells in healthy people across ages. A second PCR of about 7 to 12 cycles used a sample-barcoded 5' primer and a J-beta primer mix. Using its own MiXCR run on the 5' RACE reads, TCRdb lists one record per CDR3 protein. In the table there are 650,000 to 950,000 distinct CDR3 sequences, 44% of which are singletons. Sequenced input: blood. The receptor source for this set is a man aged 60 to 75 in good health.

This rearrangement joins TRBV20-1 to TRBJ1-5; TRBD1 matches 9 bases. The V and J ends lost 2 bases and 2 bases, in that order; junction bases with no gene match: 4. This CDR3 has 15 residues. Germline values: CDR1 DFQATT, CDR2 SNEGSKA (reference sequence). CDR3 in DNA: TGCAGTGCTAGAACAGGGGGCTCAGGCAATCAGCCCCAGCATTTT. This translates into CSARTGGSGNQPQHF.

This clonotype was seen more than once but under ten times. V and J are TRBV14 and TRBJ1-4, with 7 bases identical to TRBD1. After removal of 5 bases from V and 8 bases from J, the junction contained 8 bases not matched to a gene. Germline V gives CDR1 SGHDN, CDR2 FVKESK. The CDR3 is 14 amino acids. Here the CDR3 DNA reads TGTGCCAGCAGCGCACAGGGGCATGACGAAAAACTGTTTTTT. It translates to CASSAQGHDEKLFF.

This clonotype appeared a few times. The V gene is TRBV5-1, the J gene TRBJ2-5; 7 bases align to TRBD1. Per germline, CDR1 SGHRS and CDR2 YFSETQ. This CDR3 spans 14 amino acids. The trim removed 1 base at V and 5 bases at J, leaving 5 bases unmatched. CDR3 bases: TGCGCCAGCAGCTTGAAACAGGGGACGGAGACCCAGTACTTC. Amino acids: CASSLKQGTETQYF.

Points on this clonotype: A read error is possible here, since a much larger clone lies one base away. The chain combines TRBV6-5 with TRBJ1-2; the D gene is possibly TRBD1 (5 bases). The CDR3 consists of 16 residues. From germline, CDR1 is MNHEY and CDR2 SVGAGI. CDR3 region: CASSFGFGGSNSGYTF. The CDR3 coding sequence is TGTGCCAGCAGTTTTGGTTTTGGGGGTTCGAACTCTGGCTACACCTTC.

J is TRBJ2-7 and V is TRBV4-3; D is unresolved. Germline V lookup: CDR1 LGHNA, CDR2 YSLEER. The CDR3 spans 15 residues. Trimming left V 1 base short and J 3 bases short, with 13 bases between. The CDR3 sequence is CASSQAWQNDYEQYF. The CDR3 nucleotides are TGCGCCAGCAGCCAAGCATGGCAGAATGACTACGAGCAGTACTTC.

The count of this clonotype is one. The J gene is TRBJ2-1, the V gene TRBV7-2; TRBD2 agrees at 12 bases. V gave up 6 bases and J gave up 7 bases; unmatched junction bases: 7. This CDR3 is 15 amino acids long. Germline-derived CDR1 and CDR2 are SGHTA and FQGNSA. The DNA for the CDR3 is TGTGCCAGCAGGACTAGCGGGGGAGTCATGAATGAGCAGTTCTTC. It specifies CASRTSGGVMNEQFF.

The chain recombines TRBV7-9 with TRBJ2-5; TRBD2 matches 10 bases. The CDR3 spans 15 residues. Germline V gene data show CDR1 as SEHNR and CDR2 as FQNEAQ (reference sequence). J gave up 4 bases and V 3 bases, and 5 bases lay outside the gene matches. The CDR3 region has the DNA TGTGCCAGCAGCTTTATAGCGGGGGGCCCAGAGACCCAGTACTTC. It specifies CASSFIAGGPETQYF.

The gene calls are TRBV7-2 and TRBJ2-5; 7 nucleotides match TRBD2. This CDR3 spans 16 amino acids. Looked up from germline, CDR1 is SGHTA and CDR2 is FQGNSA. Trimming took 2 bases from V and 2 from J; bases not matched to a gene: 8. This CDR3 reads CASSLSSGGGQETQYF. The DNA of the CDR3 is TGTGCCAGCAGCTTATCATCGGGGGGTGGTCAAGAGACCCAGTACTTC. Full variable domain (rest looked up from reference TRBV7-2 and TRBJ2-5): GAGVSQSPSNKVTEKGKDVELRCDPISGHTALYWYRQSLGQGLEFLIYFQGNSAPDKSGLPSDRFSAERTGGSVSTLTIQRTQQEDSAVYLCASSLSSGGGQETQYFGPGTRLLVL.

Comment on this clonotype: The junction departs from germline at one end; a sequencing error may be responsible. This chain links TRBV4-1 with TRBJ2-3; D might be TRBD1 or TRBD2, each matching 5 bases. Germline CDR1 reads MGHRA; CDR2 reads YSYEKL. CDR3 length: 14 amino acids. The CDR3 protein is CASGQDPGSNTQYF. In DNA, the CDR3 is TGCGCCAGCGGCCAAGATCCAGGGAGCAATACGCAGTATTTT.

In nucleotides, the CDR3 is TGCAGTGCTAGGAATAGCGGGGGGGCTTACAATGAGCAGTTCTTC. It encodes CSARNSGGAYNEQFF. The rearrangement links TRBV20-1 to TRBJ2-1; TRBD2 aligns across 11 bases. Germline trimming cut 3 bases from V and 4 bases from J; bases unmatched to any gene: 5. This CDR3 spans 15 amino acids. The germline gives CDR1 DFQATT, CDR2 SNEGSKA (reference sequence).